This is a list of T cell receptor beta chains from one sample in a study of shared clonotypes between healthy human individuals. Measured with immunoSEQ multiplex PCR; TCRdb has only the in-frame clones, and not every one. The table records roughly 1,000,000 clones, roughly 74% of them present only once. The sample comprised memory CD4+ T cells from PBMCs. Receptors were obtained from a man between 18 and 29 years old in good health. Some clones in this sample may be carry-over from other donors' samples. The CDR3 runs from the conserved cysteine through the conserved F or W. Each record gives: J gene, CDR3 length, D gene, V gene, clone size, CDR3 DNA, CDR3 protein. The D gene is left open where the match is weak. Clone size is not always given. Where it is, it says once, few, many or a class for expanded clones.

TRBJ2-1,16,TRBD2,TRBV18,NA,TGTGCCAGCTCAACACTACCTAGCGGGAACTACAATGAGCAGTTCTTC,CASSTLPSGNYNEQFF
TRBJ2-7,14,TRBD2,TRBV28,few,TGTGCCAGCAGTCCGACTAGCGGGACCTACGAGCAGTACTTC,CASSPTSGTYEQYF
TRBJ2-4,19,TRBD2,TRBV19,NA,TGTGCCAGTAGTCACAACCTCGGCGGGGGACCTATAGCCAAAAACATTCAGTACTTC,CASSHNLGGGPIAKNIQYF
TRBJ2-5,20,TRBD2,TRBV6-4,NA,TGTGCCAGCAGTGACTCGAAGGTTGGCGGGAGGCGTGGAATAGAAGAGACCCAGTACTTC,CASSDSKVGGRRGIEETQYF
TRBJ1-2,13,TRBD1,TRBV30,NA,TGTGCCTGGAGTGTACAGGGGGTTTCTGGCTACACCTTC,CAWSVQGVSGYTF
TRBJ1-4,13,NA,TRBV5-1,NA,TGCGCCAGCAGCCCAGGGACGTATGAAAAACTGTTTTTT,CASSPGTYEKLFF
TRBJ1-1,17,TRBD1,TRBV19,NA,TGTGCCAGTAGTCCAAGAGGGGGGACAGGGTGGAACACTGAAGCTTTCTTT,CASSPRGGTGWNTEAFF
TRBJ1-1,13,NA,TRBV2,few,TGTGCCAGCAGTGACAGGAGGGCGGCTGAAGCTTTCTTT,CASSDRRAAEAFF
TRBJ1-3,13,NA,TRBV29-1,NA,TGCAGCGTTGGGACCCTAGGGGGAAACACCATATATTTT,CSVGTLGGNTIYF
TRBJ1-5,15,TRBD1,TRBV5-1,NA,TGCGCCAGCAGCATACAGGGGGCAAGCAATCAGCCCCAGCATTTT,CASSIQGASNQPQHF
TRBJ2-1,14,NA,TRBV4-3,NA,TGCGCCAGCAGCATATCGAGTCCATACAATGAGCAGTTCTTC,CASSISSPYNEQFF
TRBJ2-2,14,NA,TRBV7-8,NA,TGTGCCAGCAGCTTAGCCTCAAGGTCCGGGGAGCTGTTTTTT,CASSLASRSGELFF
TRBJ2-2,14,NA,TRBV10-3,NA,TGTGCCATCAGTGACACCCCCCTCACCGGGGAGCTGTTTTTT,CAISDTPLTGELFF
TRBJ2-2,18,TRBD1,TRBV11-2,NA,TGTGCCAGCAGCTTACGCGGCACCGGACAGGGGGTCCCCGGGGAGCTGTTTTTT,CASSLRGTGQGVPGELFF
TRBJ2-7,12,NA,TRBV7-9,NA,TGTGCCGGGGAAACAGGGTCCTACGAGCAGTACTTC,CAGETGSYEQYF
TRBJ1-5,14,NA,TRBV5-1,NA,TGCGCCAGCAGCTTGGACATGACCGTAAGGCCCCAGCATTTT,CASSLDMTVRPQHF
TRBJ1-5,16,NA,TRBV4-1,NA,TGCGCCAGCAGCCAAGCAGATCCACAGCTCAATCAGCCCCAGCATTTT,CASSQADPQLNQPQHF
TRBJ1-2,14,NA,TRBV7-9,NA,TGTGCCAGCAGCTTAGGGCAGGGCCAATATGGCTACACCTTC,CASSLGQGQYGYTF
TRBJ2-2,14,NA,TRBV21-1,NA,TGTGCCAGCAGCAAATTGGTAGGGGGAGGGGAGCTGTTTTTT,CASSKLVGGGELFF
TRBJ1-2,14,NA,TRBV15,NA,TGTGCCACCAGCAGAGCAGGGCCCGCGTATGGCTACACCTTC,CATSRAGPAYGYTF